The 31 T cell receptor beta chains given below trace back to one sample, sequenced in a study of tumor-infiltrating lymphocytes in primary liver carcinoma. TCR beta cDNA was reverse-transcribed from 400 to 500 ng of total RNA. The reaction used a constant-region primer and ProtoScript II reverse transcriptase. TCR beta libraries came from three nested multiplex PCR rounds using slightly modified ARM-PCR. TRBV1-TRBV30 forward primers and a C-beta reverse primer were used in the first two PCR rounds, which each ran for 9 to 10 cycles. MiXCR was run by TCRdb on the multiplex PCR reads, yielding one entry per CDR3 protein. This table holds about 35,000 distinct CDR3 sequences, nearly 75% found once. Investigators took RNA and DNA out together from 20-30 mg of unsorted bulk tissue. Sequences were obtained from liver tumor tissue from sampling region 4. Subset specified: tumor region T4, right-lateral pole. These receptors all come from a man aged 35-49 years with primary liver carcinoma and hepatitis B virus infection.

The chain is built from TRBV28 and TRBJ1-2, with 8 bases lining up with TRBD1. Germline values: CDR1 MDHEN, CDR2 SYDVKM. This CDR3 is 15 amino acids long. The CDR3 here is CVIRGQGLANYGYTF. CDR3 coding DNA: TGTGTCATCCGTGGACAGGGCCTAGCTAACTATGGCTACACCTTC.

The chain combines TRBV5-1 with TRBJ2-7; D is uncertain. V was pared by 1 base and J by 0 bases, with 11 bases between. The CDR3 sequence is 15 residues long. The germline V gene encodes CDR1 SGHRS and CDR2 YFSETQ. Here the CDR3 DNA reads TGCGCCAGCAGCTTGACTCGGATGAGCTCCTACGAGCAGTACTTC. Translating gives CASSLTRMSSYEQYF.

As for this clonotype: The junction does not match germline at one end; this may be a read error. This chain joins TRBV11-2 and TRBJ2-1; D is unclear. Looked up from germline, CDR1 is SGHAT and CDR2 is FQNNGV. The CDR3 covers 17 residues. The CDR3 protein is CASSLDSGVMFYNEQFF. CDR3 DNA sequence: TGTGCCAGTAGCTTAGATAGTGGCGTGATGTTCTACAATGAGCAATTCTTC.

A few counts support this clonotype. The germline gene is not matched at one end of the junction; a read error may be the cause. This chain links TRBV12-3 or TRBV12-4 with TRBJ2-1; 12 bases line up with TRBD2. CDR3 size: 14 residues. Here the CDR3 DNA reads TGTGCCAGTATGACTAGCGGGGGATACAATGGGCAGTTCTTC. This translates into CASMTSGGYNGQFF.

About this clonotype itself: One end of the junction does not line up with germline, which may come from a read error. This rearrangement joins TRBV6-2 or TRBV6-3 to TRBJ2-1; TRBD2 might be the D (7 bases). From germline, CDR1 is MNHEY and CDR2 SVGEGT. This CDR3 is built from 13 residues. DNA for the CDR3: TGTGCCAGCAGGACTAGCAGGAGAACTGGACAGTTTTTC. It encodes CASRTSRRTGQFF.

This clonotype came up a few times. The conserved phenylalanine or tryptophan is not found at the CDR3 terminus, so this likely reflects a read error. The rearrangement joins TRBV11-2 to TRBJ2-3; no definite D call. The germline CDR1 and CDR2 sequences are SGHAT and FQNNGV. CDR3 length equals 14 residues. CDR3 sequence: CANSPSGRADMQYL. The CDR3 DNA sequence: TGTGCCAACAGCCCCTCGGGCCGGGCAGATATGCAGTATCTT.

The chain recombines TRBV28 with TRBJ2-1; D tentatively reads TRBD1 or TRBD2 (5 bases each). CDR3 size: 14 residues. CDR1 and CDR2 from the germline V gene are MDHEN and SYDVKM. Here the CDR3 reads CSTDRGGLYNEQFF. The CDR3 DNA sequence: TGTTCCACCGATCGTGGGGGTTTATACAATGAGCAGTTCTTC.

Note on this clonotype: The junction departs from germline at one end; a sequencing error may be responsible. The chain recombines TRBV29-1 with TRBJ2-3; tentative D call: TRBD2 (5 bases). CDR3 length equals 16 residues. Germline assignment: CDR1 SQVTM and CDR2 ANQGSEA. DNA of the CDR3: TGTAGCGTCGCTGGAGTGGGCGGACGTAGCACAGATACGCAATATTTT. Translating it yields CSVAGVGGRSTDTQYF.

With respect to this clonotype: At one of its ends the junction is not consistent with the germline gene, which may arise from a read error. The CDR3 nucleotides are TGCGCCAGCAGTGAGTCGGGGTTGGGGATATATCAGCCCCAGCACTTT. It is translated as CASSESGLGIYQPQHF. The chain has TRBV10-2 and TRBJ1-5; D not certain. The CDR3 extends over 16 amino acids. Per the germline V gene, CDR1 is WSHSY and CDR2 is SAAADI.

Note on this clonotype: One junction end does not reproduce the germline sequence, and a read error may be involved. The CDR3 is CAGNLRGDSHKEQFF. DNA of the CDR3: TGTGCCGGCAACTTAAGAGGGGATTCGCACAAAGAGCAGTTCTTC. The chain uses TRBV11-2 and TRBJ2-1; D assignment may be TRBD1 or TRBD2 (5 bases each). The CDR3 consists of 15 residues. Germline assignment: CDR1 SGHAT and CDR2 FQNNGV.

This clonotype was picked up a small number of times. A much bigger clone sits one base away, suggesting this may be a read error. The chain recombines TRBV5-1 with TRBJ1-1; a possible D gene is TRBD1 (6 bases). Looked up from germline, CDR1 is SGHRS and CDR2 is YFSETQ. The CDR3 sequence is 14 residues long. CDR3 residues: CASSPHRQVTEASF. The CDR3 DNA sequence: TGCGCCAGCAGCCCCCATCGACAGGTAACTGAAGCTTCCTTT.

This clonotype was detected only once. The junction and the germline gene differ at one end; a read error may be behind it. The chain recombines TRBV6-1 with TRBJ2-3; D unresolved. CDR1 MNHNS and CDR2 SASEGT come from the germline V gene. The length of the CDR3 is 14 residues. The CDR3: CASSVGLATDTHYF. The DNA for the CDR3 is TGTGCCAGCAGTGTTGGGTTAGCAACTGATACGCATTATTTT.

This clonotype was seen a few times. The chain links TRBV28 to TRBJ2-1; tentatively, D is TRBD2 (6 bases). The ends were cut back, 11 bases at V and 4 bases at J, with 18 bases in the middle. CDR1 MDHEN and CDR2 SYDVKM come from the germline V gene. There are 14 residues in the CDR3. The CDR3 DNA is TGTGCCGGTATGTGGGGAGGTCCTTACAATGAGCAGTTCTTC. As protein: CAGMWGGPYNEQFF.

This clonotype came up many times. This chain links TRBV28 with TRBJ2-1; 8 bases are shared with TRBD2. The CDR3 sequence is 14 residues long. The V and J ends lost 5 bases and 7 bases, in that order; junction bases with no gene match: 7. CDR1 is MDHEN and CDR2 is SYDVKM in the germline V gene. For the CDR3, the DNA is TGTGCCAGCAGTGCCGGGACTAGGGTAAATGAGCAGTTCTTC. Its translation is CASSAGTRVNEQFF.

Concerning this clonotype: The junction does not match germline at one end; this may be a read error. The chain combines TRBV28 with TRBJ2-5; 7 positions agree with TRBD1. The CDR3 sequence is 14 residues long. In germline, CDR1 is MDHEN, CDR2 SYDVKM. CDR3 sequence reads: CASTPDRMVETQYF. The CDR3 DNA sequence: TGCGCCAGCACGCCGGACAGGATGGTAGAGACCCAGTACTTC. Looking up the rest from reference TRBV28 and TRBJ2-5 gives the full variable domain: DVKVTQSSRYLVKRTGEKVFLECVQDMDHENMFWYRQDPGLGLRLIYFSYDVKMKEKGDIPEGYSVSREKKERFSLILESASTNQTSMYLCASTPDRMVETQYFGPGTRLLVL.

The chain joins TRBV19 to TRBJ2-2, with 8 bases fitting TRBD1. The germline V gene has CDR1 LNHDA and CDR2 SQIVND (reference sequence). CDR3 length: 14 amino acids. The CDR3 loop reads CVSSHGQGTGELFF. The CDR3 DNA follows: TGTGTGAGTAGTCACGGACAGGGCACCGGGGAGCTGTTTTTT.

With respect to this clonotype: One junction end disagrees with the germline gene, perhaps due to a read error. The chain recombines TRBV11-3 with TRBJ2-1; tentative D call: TRBD1 (5 bases). Germline-derived CDR1 and CDR2 are SGHNT and YENEEA. The CDR3 runs 14 residues. Here the CDR3 DNA reads TGTCCCAGCAGCTTAGGGGTCTCGAACAGTGAGCAGCTCTTC. Encoded protein: CPSSLGVSNSEQLF.

As to this clonotype: At one end the junction does not follow the germline gene, possibly because of a read error. The rearrangement uses TRBV11-2 and TRBJ2-7, with D possibly being TRBD1 (5 bases). Germline V gene data show CDR1 as SGHAT and CDR2 as FQNNGV. CDR3 length: 14 residues. The CDR3 region is CANSSHRNSYEQYF. Written as DNA, the CDR3 is TGTGCCAACAGCTCACACAGGAACTCCTACGAGCAGTACTTC.

As to this clonotype: This clone may be a read error of a much larger clone one base away. The chain is built from TRBV11-2 and TRBJ2-5; D remains unclear. This CDR3 is 14 amino acids long. The germline V and J ends were trimmed by 9 bases and 2 bases, with 16 bases remaining between them. Germline assignment: CDR1 SGHAT and CDR2 FQNNGV. CDR3 region: CARSIVGIQETQYF. The CDR3 DNA follows: TGTGCCAGAAGCATAGTAGGGATACAAGAGACCCAGTACTTC.

The chain has TRBV4-2 and TRBJ2-2; 10 bases agree with TRBD2. Germline V gives CDR1 LGHNA, CDR2 YNFKEQ. The CDR3 is 17 residues long. The CDR3 region is CVSSQGGLAGDSGELFF. CDR3 nucleotide sequence: TGTGTTAGCAGCCAAGGGGGCCTAGCGGGAGATTCCGGGGAGCTGTTTTTT.

Note on this clonotype: One end of the junction fails to match germline, which may point to a read error. The J gene is TRBJ1-1, the V gene TRBV11-3; D remains unclear. Germline CDR1 and CDR2: SGHNT and YENEEA. This CDR3 is 12 amino acids long. CDR3 amino acids: CASSSDHTEAFF. The CDR3 DNA follows: TGTGCCAGTAGCTCTGATCACACTGAAGCTTTCTTT. Based on the CDR3 plus reference TRBV11-3 and TRBJ1-1, the full variable domain is EAGVVQSPRYKIIEKKQPVAFWCNPISGHNTLYWYLQNLGQGPELLIRYENEEAVDDSQLPKDRFSAERLKGVDSTLKIQPAELGDSAVYLCASSSDHTEAFFGQGTRLTVV.

As for this clonotype: The junction shows a germline mismatch at one end, possibly a read error. This rearrangement joins TRBV20-1 to TRBJ1-6, with D possibly TRBD1 on 6 matching bases. Looked up from germline, CDR1 is DFQATT and CDR2 is SNEGSKA (reference sequence). The CDR3 covers 16 residues. CDR3 DNA: TGCAGTGCACCACAGGGAGAAGCCTCCAATAATTCACCCCTCCACTTT. As protein: CSAPQGEASNNSPLHF.

This clonotype was recorded at least ten times. The rearrangement links TRBV7-8 to TRBJ2-7; possibly TRBD2 for D (5 bases). This CDR3 has 18 residues. CDR1 and CDR2 from the germline V gene are SGHVS and FQNEAQ. Between the trimmed V and J ends, which lost 8 bases and 3 bases, there was a span of 29 bases. The CDR3 region has the DNA TGTGCCAGCCACCGAGCACCACCCGGAGGCAGCCGGAACTACGAGCAGTACTTC. Its protein product is CASHRAPPGGSRNYEQYF.

The V call is TRBV29-1, the J call TRBJ2-5; weak D call: TRBD1 (6 bases). The CDR3 loop spans 12 amino acids. CDR1 and CDR2 from the germline V gene are SQVTM and ANQGSEA. V lost 7 bases, J lost 14 bases, and 23 bases lay in between. The CDR3 here is CSGMDSGEIYYF. CDR3 sequence (DNA): TGCAGCGGTATGGACAGTGGAGAGATCTACTACTTC.

J is TRBJ2-3 and V is TRBV29-1; 9 bases fit TRBD1. The CDR3 is 13 amino acids. Germline V gene lookup returns CDR1 SQVTM and CDR2 ANQGSEA. The V segment lost 6 bases and the J segment 5 bases; nucleotides outside the gene matches: 6. As DNA, the CDR3 is TGCAGCGTCCCGGGACAGGGTGAAGATACGCAGTATTTT. Protein: CSVPGQGEDTQYF.

As regards this clonotype: One junction end does not reproduce the germline sequence, and a read error may be involved. The chain combines TRBV4-2 with TRBJ1-4, with D unresolved. CDR3 length: 13 residues. CDR1 is LGHNA, CDR2 YNFKEQ, per germline. The CDR3 coding sequence is TGTGCCAGGAGCCAGCCTCACCGTGGAAAACCGTTTTTT. Encoded protein: CARSQPHRGKPFF.

In regard to this clonotype: The junction does not match germline at one end; this may be a read error. This chain connects TRBV7-8 to TRBJ1-1, with D hard to call. The CDR3 is made up of 13 amino acids. Germline V lookup: CDR1 SGHVS, CDR2 FQNEAQ. Written as DNA, the CDR3 is TGTACCAGCACCTTAGTGCAGAGCCGAGAGGCTTTCTTT. Translated: CTSTLVQSREAFF.

This clonotype was seen a single time. The chain is built from TRBV5-4 and TRBJ2-7; D may correspond to TRBD1 or TRBD2 (6 bases each). This CDR3 has 17 amino acids. Germline lookup yields CDR1 SGHNT and CDR2 YYREEE (reference sequence). Trimming took 4 bases from V and 6 from J, leaving 26 bases between them. The CDR3 loop reads CASSGGPGAENTCEQYF. The CDR3 DNA reads TGTGCCAGCAGCGGGGGGCCAGGAGCGGAAAACACCTGCGAGCAGTACTTC.

Turning to this clonotype: This sequence may be a read error, since a much larger clone differs from it by one base. V usage is TRBV14 and J usage is TRBJ2-5, with TRBD2 matching over 16 bases. This CDR3 has 18 residues. Germline V gene lookup returns CDR1 SGHDN and CDR2 FVKESK. The chain's CDR3 is CASIQGGTSGRAGETQYF. The CDR3 DNA reads TGTGCCAGCATCCAAGGGGGGACTAGCGGGAGGGCTGGGGAGACCCAGTACTTC. The variable domain in full, with the rest retrieved from reference TRBV14 and TRBJ2-5, is EAGVTQFPSHSVIEKGQTVTLRCDPISGHDNLYWYRRVMGKEIKFLLHFVKESKQDESGMPNNRFLAERTGGTYSTLKVQPAELEDSGVYFCASIQGGTSGRAGETQYFGPGTRLLVL.

In regard to this clonotype: Since the CDR3 does not end with the conserved phenylalanine or tryptophan, this likely comes from a read error. It is unclear where the CDR3 begins or ends on the DNA, so no DNA is shown, and the CDR3 is as TCRdb lists it. This chain links TRBV29-1 with TRBJ1-1; TRBD1, the table's D call, was not compared with the DNA. The CDR3 contains 14 residues when both ends are counted. Germline V gene lookup returns CDR1 SQVTM and CDR2 ANQGSEA. CDR3 region: CSVDQRTRGREALS.

Turning to this clonotype: One junction end does not reproduce the germline sequence, and a read error may be involved. This chain joins TRBV6-2 or TRBV6-3 and TRBJ2-6, with D possibly matching TRBD1 (5 bases). Germline V gene sequence: CDR1 MNHEY, CDR2 SVGEGT. The CDR3 loop spans 15 amino acids. The CDR3 here is CASTEERAGANVLTF. The CDR3 nucleotides are TGTGCGAGCACTGAGGAACGGGCTGGGGCCAACGTCCTGACCTTC.